There are a few counts of the clone carrying this T cell receptor (beta chain). The V gene end was trimmed by 5 bases and the J gene end by 0 bases; junction bases not matched to a gene: 9. Per germline, CDR1 DFQATT and CDR2 SNEGSKA (reference sequence). The CDR3 is 16 residues long. This sample is drawn from a study of T-cell memory formation after mild COVID-19. TCRdb re-derived calls from the 5' RACE reads in MiXCR, one entry per CDR3 protein. The sample yields about 430,000 distinct CDR3 sequences, 24% seen once. Sequencing was performed on PBMCs or a T cell subset sorted from them (not recorded which). The origin of this receptor is an adult woman who had mild COVID-19 (a few samples of this study predate the infection). Cell type and time point are not known. The chain uses TRBV20-1 and TRBJ1-5; 8 bases align to TRBD1. The DNA of the CDR3 is TGCAGTGCTCCCGGGACAGGAGAATATAGCAATCAGCCCCAGCATTTT. Protein product: CSAPGTGEYSNQPQHF.